Listed below are T cell receptor beta chains from one sample, sequenced in a study of Ad26.COV2.S vaccination and SARS-CoV-2 variants. Sequencing used immunoSEQ multiplex PCR; TCRdb keeps in-frame clones, though not all of them. The table has more than 300,000 clones, 70% to 90% seen once. Sequenced here: peripheral blood, sampled in a trial of Ad26.COV2.S vaccine versus placebo. Source of these receptors: a person between 18 and 60 years old who received the Ad26.COV2.S COVID-19 vaccine or a placebo. The CDR3 runs from the conserved cysteine through the conserved F or W. D genes are given only for firm matches. Size tells how often a clone was seen (once, few, many) or the class of an expanded clone, and some rows leave it out.

CDR3 length | J gene | clone size | V gene | D gene | CDR3 DNA | CDR3 protein
16 | TRBJ1-1 | NA | TRBV13 | NA | TGTGCCAGCAGCCTACTGGCGGCTTCAGGGAACACTGAAGCTTTCTTT | CASSLLAASGNTEAFF
16 | TRBJ2-7 | NA | TRBV28 | NA | TGTGCCAGCAGTTCTCGCTTTGGCTCCAACTCCTACGAGCAGTACTTC | CASSSRFGSNSYEQYF
13 | TRBJ2-7 | NA | TRBV2 | NA | TGTGCCAGCAGTGAAGCTCCCCTAGGGGGTAGGAACTTC | CASSEAPLGGRNF
16 | TRBJ1-2 | NA | TRBV5-1 | TRBD1 | TGCGCCAGCAGCTTGGGACAGGGGGCAGGCTATGGTGGCTACACCTTC | CASSLGQGAGYGGYTF
16 | TRBJ2-3 | NA | TRBV7-9 | TRBD2 | TGTGCCAGCAGCGACAGACTAGCTGTTAGCACAGATACGCAGTATTTT | CASSDRLAVSTDTQYF
14 | TRBJ1-2 | NA | TRBV7-9 | NA | TGTGCCAGCAGCCAAACTGGGTTTAACTATGGCTACACCTTC | CASSQTGFNYGYTF
15 | TRBJ1-5 | NA | TRBV7-6 | TRBD1 | TGTGCCAGCAGCCCAGGGGGGTTTGTCAATCAGCCCCAGCATTTT | CASSPGGFVNQPQHF
18 | TRBJ1-6 | NA | TRBV3-1/TRBV3-2 | TRBD1 | TGTGCCAGCAGCCCTCAGGACAGGGGGCCTAAGGCTGGATCACCCCTCCACTTT | CASSPQDRGPKAGSPLHF
16 | TRBJ2-7 | NA | TRBV3-1/TRBV3-2 | TRBD2 | TGTGCCAGCAGCCGGGGGACTAGCGGGACCATCTACGAGCAGTACTTC | CASSRGTSGTIYEQYF
15 | TRBJ1-4 | NA | TRBV7-9 | TRBD1 | TGTGCCAGCAGCTCGCAGGGGGCTACTAATGAAAAACTGTTTTTT | CASSSQGATNEKLFF
15 | TRBJ2-6 | once | TRBV6-5 | TRBD1 | TGTGCCAGCACTTTGACAGGGACTGGGGCCAACGTCCTGACTTTC | CASTLTGTGANVLTF
14 | TRBJ2-1 | NA | TRBV11-2 | NA | TGTGCCAGCAGCCTCCGGGACACTTACAATGAGCAGTTCTTC | CASSLRDTYNEQFF
14 | TRBJ1-1 | NA | TRBV5-6 | NA | TGTGCCAGCAGCGCCGGGACAACGAACACTGAAGCTTTCTTT | CASSAGTTNTEAFF
17 | TRBJ1-6 | few | TRBV3-1/TRBV3-2 | NA | TGTGCCAGCAGCCAAGAAGGTTCCGGACAGTATAATTCACCCCTCCACTTT | CASSQEGSGQYNSPLHF
13 | TRBJ2-3 | NA | TRBV19 | NA | TGTGCCAGTAGTCTTGAGGGCACAGATACGCAGTATTTT | CASSLEGTDTQYF
14 | TRBJ2-6 | NA | TRBV4-1 | NA | TGCGCCAGCAGCTACCTCTCTGGGGCCAACGTCCTGACTTTC | CASSYLSGANVLTF
17 | TRBJ1-3 | NA | TRBV28 | TRBD1 | TGTGCCAGCAATATAGGACAGGGCCCAGGGCCTGGAAACACCATATATTTT | CASNIGQGPGPGNTIYF
12 | TRBJ2-7 | once | TRBV4-2 | NA | TGTGCCAGCAGCCAAGATACCAGAGAGCAGTACTTC | CASSQDTREQYF
13 | TRBJ1-2 | NA | TRBV12-3/TRBV12-4 | NA | TGTGCCAGCAGTGGTAGGGGTAACTATGGCTACACCTTC | CASSGRGNYGYTF
15 | TRBJ2-7 | NA | TRBV9 | NA | TGTGCCAGCAGCGTAGCGGCAGGGGTTCACTACGAGCAGTACTTC | CASSVAAGVHYEQYF
11 | TRBJ1-1 | NA | TRBV28 | NA | TGTGCCAGCAGTTTACGGGGAGGGGCTTTCTTT | CASSLRGGAFF
16 | TRBJ2-1 | NA | TRBV19 | NA | TGTGCCAGTAGTATAACAGGGGGAGGGACCTACAATGAGCAGTTCTTC | CASSITGGGTYNEQFF
18 | TRBJ1-5 | few | TRBV24-1 | NA | TGTGCCACCAGTGCCTGGGCCCCTAAGGGGGAAAGCAATCAGCCCCAGCATTTT | CATSAWAPKGESNQPQHF
15 | TRBJ1-3 | NA | TRBV24-1 | TRBD1 | TGTGCCACCAGTGATGGACAGGGGAAAGGAAACACCATATATTTT | CATSDGQGKGNTIYF
15 | TRBJ1-4 | NA | TRBV27 | NA | TGTGCCAGCAGCCCAAAGGGGCAGGGCCCTGAAAAACTGTTTTTT | CASSPKGQGPEKLFF
15 | TRBJ2-7 | once | TRBV19 | NA | TGTGCCAGTAGTATAGCGGCAGGGGCGAGAAGGGAGCAGTACTTC | CASSIAAGARREQYF
18 | TRBJ2-7 | NA | TRBV5-4 | NA | TGTGCCAGCAGCTTTGATCGGACTCACGGCTTAAGCTCCTACGAGCAGTACTTC | CASSFDRTHGLSSYEQYF
14 | TRBJ1-5 | NA | TRBV5-1 | NA | TGCGCCAGCAGCTTGGCCTCGGGCAATCAGCCCCAGCATTTT | CASSLASGNQPQHF
15 | TRBJ2-7 | NA | TRBV13 | TRBD2 | TGTGCCAGCAGCTTAGAACTAGCGGGGGGGTACGAGCAGTACTTC | CASSLELAGGYEQYF
15 | TRBJ2-7 | NA | TRBV5-1 | NA | TGCGCCAGCAGCTTGAGTCCGGGGAGCTCCTACGAGCAGTACTTC | CASSLSPGSSYEQYF
13 | TRBJ1-1 | NA | TRBV7-2 | NA | TGTGCCAGCCTCAGCACCCTGAACACTGAAGCTTTCTTT | CASLSTLNTEAFF
16 | TRBJ1-3 | NA | TRBV5-5 | NA | TGTGCCAGCAGCCTAACAGGTCGGAGCTCTGGAAACACCATATATTTT | CASSLTGRSSGNTIYF
18 | TRBJ2-1 | NA | TRBV3-1/TRBV3-2 | TRBD2 | TGTGCCAGCAGCCACCCGAGTCGGACTAGCGGCTCCTACAATGAGCAGTTCTTC | CASSHPSRTSGSYNEQFF
11 | TRBJ1-4 | NA | TRBV20-1 | NA | TGCAGTGCCGTGTTTAATGAAAAACTGTTTTTT | CSAVFNEKLFF
14 | TRBJ2-1 | NA | TRBV6-1 | NA | TGTGCCAGCAGTGAAAAGAGCTCCTACAATGAGCAGTTCTTC | CASSEKSSYNEQFF